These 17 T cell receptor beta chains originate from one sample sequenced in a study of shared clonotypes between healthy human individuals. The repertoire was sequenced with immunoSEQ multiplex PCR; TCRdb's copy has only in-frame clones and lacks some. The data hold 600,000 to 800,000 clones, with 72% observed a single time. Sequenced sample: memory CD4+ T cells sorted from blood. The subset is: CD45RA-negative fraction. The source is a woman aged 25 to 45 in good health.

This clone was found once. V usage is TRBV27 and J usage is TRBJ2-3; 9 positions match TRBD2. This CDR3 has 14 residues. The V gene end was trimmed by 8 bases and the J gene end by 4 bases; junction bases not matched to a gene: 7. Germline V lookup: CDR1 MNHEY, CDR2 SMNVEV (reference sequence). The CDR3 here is CASRSGRKADTQYF. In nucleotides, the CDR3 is TGTGCCAGCCGTAGCGGGAGAAAGGCAGATACGCAGTATTTT.

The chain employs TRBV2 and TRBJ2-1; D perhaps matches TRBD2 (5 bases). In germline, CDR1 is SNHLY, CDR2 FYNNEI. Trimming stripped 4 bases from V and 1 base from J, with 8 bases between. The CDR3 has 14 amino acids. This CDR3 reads CASSGQRSYNEQFF. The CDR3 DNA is TGTGCCAGCAGTGGCCAGCGGTCCTACAATGAGCAGTTCTTC.

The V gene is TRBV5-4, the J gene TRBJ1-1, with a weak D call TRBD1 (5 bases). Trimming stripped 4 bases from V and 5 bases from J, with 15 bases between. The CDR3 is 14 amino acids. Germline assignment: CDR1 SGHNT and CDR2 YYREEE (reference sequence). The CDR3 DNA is TGTGCCAGCAGCCCCTGGTTCAGGGAGACTGAAGCTTTCTTT. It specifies CASSPWFRETEAFF.

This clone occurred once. The CDR3 here is CASSFGLAGARANEQFF. In DNA, the CDR3 is TGTGCCAGCAGCTTCGGACTAGCGGGGGCTCGGGCCAATGAGCAGTTCTTC. The chain carries TRBV7-2 and TRBJ2-1; 13 positions agree with TRBD2. The CDR3 loop spans 17 amino acids. Germline V gene data show CDR1 as SGHTA and CDR2 as FQGNSA. J was trimmed by 6 bases and V by 3 bases; bases with no gene match: 8.

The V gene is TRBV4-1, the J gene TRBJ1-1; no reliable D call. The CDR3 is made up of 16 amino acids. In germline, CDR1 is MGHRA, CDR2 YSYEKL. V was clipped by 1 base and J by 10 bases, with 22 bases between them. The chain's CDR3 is CASSQGASSPITGAFF. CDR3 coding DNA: TGCGCCAGCAGCCAAGGGGCTTCCAGTCCAATTACCGGAGCTTTCTTT.

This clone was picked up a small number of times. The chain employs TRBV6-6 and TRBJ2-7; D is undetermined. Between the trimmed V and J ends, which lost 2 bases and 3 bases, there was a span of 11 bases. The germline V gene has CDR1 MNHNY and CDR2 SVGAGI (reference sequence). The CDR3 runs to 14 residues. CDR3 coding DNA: TGTGCCAGCAGTTACCCATGGCCAGACTACGAGCAGTACTTC. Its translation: CASSYPWPDYEQYF.

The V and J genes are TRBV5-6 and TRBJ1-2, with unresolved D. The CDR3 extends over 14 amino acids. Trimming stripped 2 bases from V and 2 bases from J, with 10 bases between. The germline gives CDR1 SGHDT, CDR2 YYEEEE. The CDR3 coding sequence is TGTGCCAGCAGCTTTATGCAGGCCAACTATGGCTACACCTTC. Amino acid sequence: CASSFMQANYGYTF. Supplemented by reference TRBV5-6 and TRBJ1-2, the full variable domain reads DAGVTQSPTHLIKTRGQQVTLRCSPKSGHDTVSWYQQALGQGPQFIFQYYEEEERQRGNFPDRFSGHQFPNYSSELNVNALLLGDSALYLCASSFMQANYGYTFGSGTRLTVV.

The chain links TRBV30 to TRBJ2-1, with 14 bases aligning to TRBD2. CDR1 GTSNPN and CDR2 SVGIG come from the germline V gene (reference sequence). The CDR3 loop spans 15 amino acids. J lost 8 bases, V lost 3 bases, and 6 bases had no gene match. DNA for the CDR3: TGTGCCTGGAGCTCGGGACTAGCGGGAGTAGATGAGCAGTTCTTC. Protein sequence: CAWSSGLAGVDEQFF.

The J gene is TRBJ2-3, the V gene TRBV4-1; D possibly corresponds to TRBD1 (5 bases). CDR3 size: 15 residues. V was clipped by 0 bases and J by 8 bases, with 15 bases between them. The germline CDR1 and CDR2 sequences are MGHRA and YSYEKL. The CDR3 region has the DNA TGCGCCAGCAGCCAAGAGACAGTACTGTTTGGTACGCAGTATTTT. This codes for CASSQETVLFGTQYF.

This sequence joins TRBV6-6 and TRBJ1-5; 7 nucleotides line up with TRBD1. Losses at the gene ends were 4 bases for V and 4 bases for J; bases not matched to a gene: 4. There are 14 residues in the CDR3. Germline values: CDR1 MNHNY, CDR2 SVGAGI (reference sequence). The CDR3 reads CASSSRRGNQPQHF. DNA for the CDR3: TGTGCCAGCAGTTCTCGCAGGGGGAATCAGCCCCAGCATTTT.

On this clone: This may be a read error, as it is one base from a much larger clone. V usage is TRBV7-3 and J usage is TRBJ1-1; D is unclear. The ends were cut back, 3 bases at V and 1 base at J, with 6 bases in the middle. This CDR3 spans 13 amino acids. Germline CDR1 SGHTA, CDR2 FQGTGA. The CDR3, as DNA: TGTGCCAGCAGCTTCCAACCGAACACTGAAGCTTTCTTT. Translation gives CASSFQPNTEAFF.

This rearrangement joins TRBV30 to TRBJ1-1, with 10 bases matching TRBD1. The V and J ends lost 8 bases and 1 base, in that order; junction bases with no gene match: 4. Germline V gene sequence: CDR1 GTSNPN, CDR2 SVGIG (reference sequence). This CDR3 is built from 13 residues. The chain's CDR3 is CAGTGAKNTEAFF. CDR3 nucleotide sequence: TGTGCCGGGACAGGGGCTAAGAACACTGAAGCTTTCTTT.

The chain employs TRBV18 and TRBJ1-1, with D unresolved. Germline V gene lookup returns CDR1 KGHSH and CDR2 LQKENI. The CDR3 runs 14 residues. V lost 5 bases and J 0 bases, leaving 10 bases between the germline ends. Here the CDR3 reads CASSTTEMNTEAFF. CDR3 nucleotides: TGTGCCAGCTCAACTACAGAAATGAACACTGAAGCTTTCTTT.

CDR3 sequence: CASSQDTGRTTDTQYF. The CDR3 DNA sequence: TGCGCCAGCAGCCAAGATACAGGGAGGACCACAGATACGCAGTATTTT. The chain employs TRBV4-1 and TRBJ2-3, with D perhaps matching TRBD1 or TRBD2 (6 bases each). The germline CDR1 and CDR2 sequences are MGHRA and YSYEKL. Trimming removed 0 bases at V and 2 bases at J, with 12 bases between. The CDR3 length is 16 residues.

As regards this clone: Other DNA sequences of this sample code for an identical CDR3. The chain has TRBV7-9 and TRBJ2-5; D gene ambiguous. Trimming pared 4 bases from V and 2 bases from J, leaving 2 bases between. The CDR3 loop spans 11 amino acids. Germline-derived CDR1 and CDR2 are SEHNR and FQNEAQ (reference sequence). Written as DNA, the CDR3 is TGTGCCAGCAGCTCACAAGAGACCCAGTACTTC. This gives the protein CASSSQETQYF.

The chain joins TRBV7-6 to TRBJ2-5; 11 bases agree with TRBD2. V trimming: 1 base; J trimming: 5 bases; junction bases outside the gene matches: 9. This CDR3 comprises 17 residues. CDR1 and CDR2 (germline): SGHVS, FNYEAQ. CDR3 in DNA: TGTGCCAGCAGCTTAGTCGTAGCGGGAGGGCGATTGGAGACCCAGTACTTC. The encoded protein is CASSLVVAGGRLETQYF.

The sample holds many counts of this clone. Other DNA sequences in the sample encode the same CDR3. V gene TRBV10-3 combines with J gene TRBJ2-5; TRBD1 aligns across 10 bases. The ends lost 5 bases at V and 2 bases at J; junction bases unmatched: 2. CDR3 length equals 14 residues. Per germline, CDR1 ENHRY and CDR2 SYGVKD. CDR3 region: CAISPGQGQETQYF. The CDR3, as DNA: TGTGCCATCAGTCCGGGACAGGGGCAAGAGACCCAGTACTTC.